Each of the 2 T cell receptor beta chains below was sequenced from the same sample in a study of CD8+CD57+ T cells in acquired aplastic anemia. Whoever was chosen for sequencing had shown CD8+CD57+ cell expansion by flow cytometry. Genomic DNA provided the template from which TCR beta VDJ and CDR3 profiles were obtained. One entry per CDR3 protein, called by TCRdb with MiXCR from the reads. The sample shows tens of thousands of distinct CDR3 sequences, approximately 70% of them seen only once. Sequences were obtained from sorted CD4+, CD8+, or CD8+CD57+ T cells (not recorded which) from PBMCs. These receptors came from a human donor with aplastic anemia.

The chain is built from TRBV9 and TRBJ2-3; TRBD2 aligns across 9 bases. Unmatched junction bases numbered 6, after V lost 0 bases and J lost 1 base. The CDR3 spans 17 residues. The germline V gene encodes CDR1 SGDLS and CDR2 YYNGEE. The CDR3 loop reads CASSVALAGARTDTQYF. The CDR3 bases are TGTGCCAGCAGCGTAGCTTTAGCGGGGGCCCGCACAGATACGCAGTATTTT.

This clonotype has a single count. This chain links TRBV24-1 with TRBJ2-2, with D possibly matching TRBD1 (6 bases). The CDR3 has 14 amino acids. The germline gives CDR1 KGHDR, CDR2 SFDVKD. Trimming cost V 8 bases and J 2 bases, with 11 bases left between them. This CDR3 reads CATTPGTNTGELFF. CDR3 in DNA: TGTGCCACCACACCCGGGACAAACACCGGGGAGCTGTTTTTT.